Listed below are T cell receptor beta chains from one sample, sequenced in a study of cytomegalovirus exposure and HLA in healthy donors. Assay: immunoSEQ multiplex PCR; the TCRdb copy retains only in-frame clones and omits some. The repertoire holds around 90,000 clones, with approximately 86% as singletons. The source material was PBMCs. All receptors come from a man aged 30 to 39 in good health and CMV-seropositive. Both conserved end residues are part of each CDR3.

v_call | cdr3_aa
TRBV7-6 | CASSRLAANTGELFF
TRBV2 | CASTPRPTVEPQHF
TRBV5-1 | CASSLEQDIYYGYTF
TRBV27 | CASSLFAGGPYEQYF
TRBV5-6 | CASSRTGVVNEQFF
TRBV27 | CASSGGIEQYF
TRBV5-4 | CASSRGQSPEKLFF
TRBV28 | CASSYTRMTGDSSYEQYF
TRBV11-2 | CASSLQTAYEQYF
TRBV6-5 | CASSPRVAAYNEQFF
TRBV6-5 | CASSQDRGPGNTIYF
TRBV28 | CASSPQPGQNYEQYF
TRBV7-3 | CASSSTLAGTGTQYF
TRBV7-6 | CASSPGRGGEKLFF
TRBV27 | CASWDRGRNEQFF
TRBV5-1 | CASSFQGQTDTQYF